Presented here are 22 T cell receptor beta chains from one specimen sequenced in a study of control samples from healthy donors and cancer patients. Sequencing used immunoSEQ multiplex PCR; TCRdb keeps in-frame clones, though not all of them. The data hold some 120,000 clones, with approximately 92% observed a single time. The sample was PBMCs. The receptors shown here come from a man at least 80 years old with head and neck cancer.

The V and J genes are TRBV7-9 and TRBJ1-2; 8 bases agree with TRBD1. V shed 5 bases, J shed 4 bases, and the junction held 6 bases outside the gene matches. Germline-derived CDR1 and CDR2 are SEHNR and FQNEAQ (reference sequence). The CDR3 loop spans 14 amino acids. The DNA of the CDR3 is TGTGCCAGCAGCCCCCTGGGACAGGCCTATGGCTACACCTTC. This translates into CASSPLGQAYGYTF. The variable domain in full, completed from reference TRBV7-9 and TRBJ1-2, reads DTGVSQNPRHKITKRGQNVTFRCDPISEHNRLYWYRQTLGQGPEFLTYFQNEAQLEKSRLLSDRFSAERPKGSFSTLEIQRTEQGDSAMYLCASSPLGQAYGYTFGSGTRLTVV.

This chain joins TRBV4-3 and TRBJ1-1; TRBD1 is a possible D gene (5 bases). The CDR3 covers 14 residues. Germline V CDR1 and CDR2: LGHNA, YSLEER. Deletions cut 0 bases from V and 10 bases from J, with 15 bases between. The CDR3 spells CASSQDRVVGRAFF. CDR3 sequence (DNA): TGCGCCAGCAGCCAAGACAGGGTCGTGGGTCGAGCTTTCTTT.

The rearrangement uses TRBV7-8 and TRBJ2-7; D may correspond to TRBD1 or TRBD2 (5 bases each). Germline CDR1 and CDR2: SGHVS and FQNEAQ. Deletions cut 5 bases from V and 0 bases from J, with 11 bases between. The CDR3 contains 14 residues. The CDR3 is CASSRDGISYEQYF. The CDR3 nucleotides read TGTGCCAGCAGCCGGGACGGGATCTCCTACGAGCAGTACTTC.

This chain connects TRBV11-3 to TRBJ1-5, with D maybe TRBD1 (5 bases). Trimming took 5 bases from V and 0 from J, leaving 26 bases between them. The CDR3 runs to 20 residues. Germline V gene sequence: CDR1 SGHNT, CDR2 YENEEA. CDR3 DNA: TGTGCCAGCAGCCAGCAGACAGTCCTACTTGGGGGAGATAGCAATCAGCCCCAGCATTTT. It translates to CASSQQTVLLGGDSNQPQHF.

The rearrangement links TRBV5-4 to TRBJ2-5; 9 bases map to TRBD1. The J segment lost 0 bases and the V segment lost 5 bases, leaving 17 bases of the junction unmatched. Germline loops: CDR1 SGHNT, CDR2 YYREEE (reference sequence). The CDR3 covers 19 residues. The CDR3 sequence: CASSVRDRASVLYQETQYF. The CDR3 DNA sequence: TGTGCCAGCAGTGTCCGGGACAGGGCTTCGGTTTTGTACCAAGAGACCCAGTACTTC.

This clone showed up just once. This chain links TRBV15 with TRBJ2-7; 10 bases are a match to TRBD1. CDR3 length: 15 residues. With 5 bases clipped from V and 2 bases from J, the junction kept 6 bases outside the gene matches. CDR1 is LNHNV, CDR2 YYDKDF, per germline (reference sequence). This CDR3 is CATSLGTGATYEQYF. The CDR3 DNA follows: TGTGCCACCAGCCTTGGGACAGGGGCGACCTACGAGCAGTACTTC.

J is TRBJ1-5 and V is TRBV7-8, with unresolved D. CDR1 is SGHVS and CDR2 is FQNEAQ in the germline V gene. The CDR3 consists of 14 residues. Trimming stripped 5 bases from V and 4 bases from J, with 12 bases between. Here the CDR3 DNA reads TGTGCCAGCAGCCAGTACAGCGAGAATCAGCCCCAGCATTTT. This sequence encodes CASSQYSENQPQHF.

V and J are TRBV4-2 and TRBJ2-5, with D perhaps matching TRBD2 (6 bases). The CDR3 runs 16 residues. Germline values: CDR1 LGHNA, CDR2 YNFKEQ. V lost 1 base to trimming and J lost 4 bases, with 16 bases between them. The CDR3 protein is CASSQGVGRVGETQYF. CDR3 nucleotides: TGTGCCAGCAGCCAAGGGGTCGGGAGAGTAGGAGAGACCCAGTACTTC.

V and J are TRBV5-4 and TRBJ1-1; a weak D match, TRBD1 (5 bases). This CDR3 has 14 residues. Germline CDR1 SGHNT, CDR2 YYREEE (reference sequence). V lost 6 bases and J lost 0, with 12 bases in between. CDR3: CASTLDIMNTEAFF. DNA of the CDR3: TGTGCCAGCACCCTGGACATCATGAACACTGAAGCTTTCTTT.

This chain uses TRBV5-1 with TRBJ2-7; 13 bases are shared with TRBD2. Germline CDR1 SGHRS, CDR2 YFSETQ. V gave up 0 bases and J gave up 3 bases; unmatched junction bases: 6. The CDR3 length is 17 residues. The CDR3 DNA is TGCGCCAGCAGCTTGGGACTAGCGGGGGGAGGGTACTACGAGCAGTACTTC. Protein: CASSLGLAGGGYYEQYF.

The chain combines TRBV6-6 with TRBJ2-1, with TRBD2 identical over 7 bases. Germline CDR1 MNHNY, CDR2 SVGAGI (reference sequence). Trimming at V came to 4 bases and at J to 5 bases, leaving 8 bases not matched to a gene. The CDR3 consists of 15 residues. The CDR3 DNA is TGTGCCAGCAGTTCCCCTAGCGGACAACACAATGAGCAGTTCTTC. The encoded protein is CASSSPSGQHNEQFF.

This clone was found a few times. The CDR3 is CASSLGRTSGNYEQYF. CDR3 nucleotide sequence: TGTGCCAGCAGCTTGGGACGTACTAGCGGGAACTACGAGCAGTACTTC. The chain carries TRBV5-4 and TRBJ2-7; 10 bases are shared with TRBD2. The CDR3 has 16 amino acids. Germline values: CDR1 SGHNT, CDR2 YYREEE (reference sequence). V gave up 0 bases and J gave up 3 bases; unmatched junction bases: 6.

This clone was recorded once. The rearrangement links TRBV21-1 to TRBJ1-2; TRBD1, the table's D call, lacks a check against the DNA. TRBV21-1 is a documented pseudogene. The CDR3 is 14 residues long. The CDR3 DNA reads as TGTGCCAGCAGCAATCGACAGGGCTGTAATGGCTACACCTTC. It encodes CASSNRQGCNGYTF.

The rearrangement joins TRBV19 to TRBJ2-1; D is uncertain. The CDR3 is 14 residues long. Germline V gene lookup returns CDR1 LNHDA and CDR2 SQIVND (reference sequence). With 3 bases removed from V and 6 bases from J, the gap between germline ends came to 12 bases. CDR3 protein: CASSISPSVNEQFF. CDR3 coding DNA: TGTGCCAGTAGTATTTCGCCTTCGGTCAATGAGCAGTTCTTC.

This clone was observed a few times. The chain has TRBV4-3 and TRBJ1-1, with unresolved D. CDR1 and CDR2 from the germline V gene are LGHNA and YSLEER. The CDR3 totals 13 residues. V was clipped by 0 bases and J by 0 bases, with 2 bases between them. CDR3 nucleotide sequence: TGCGCCAGCAGCCAAGATCTGAACACTGAAGCTTTCTTT. Protein product: CASSQDLNTEAFF.

This CDR3 is CASSPLSQGTGMGAGNSPLHF. In DNA form, the CDR3 reads TGTGCCAGCTCACCACTAAGTCAAGGGACAGGGATGGGTGCTGGTAATTCACCCCTCCACTTT. The V gene is TRBV18, the J gene TRBJ1-6; 9 bases map to TRBD1. Per the germline V gene, CDR1 is KGHSH and CDR2 is LQKENI. Trimming cost V 1 base and J 6 bases; bases outside gene matches: 19. CDR3 length equals 21 residues. Based on the CDR3 plus reference TRBV18 and TRBJ1-6, the full variable domain is NAGVMQNPRHLVRRRGQEARLRCSPMKGHSHVYWYRQLPEEGLKFMVYLQKENIIDESGMPKERFSAEFPKEGPSILRIQQVVRGDSAAYFCASSPLSQGTGMGAGNSPLHFGNGTRLTVT.

Written as DNA, the CDR3 is TGTGCCAGCAGTTACCGGGCTCTCTCTGTCTACGAGCAGTACTTC. This translates into CASSYRALSVYEQYF. The genes are TRBV6-2 or TRBV6-3 and TRBJ2-7; no clear D gene. The V end was cut by 2 bases, the J end by 3 bases, with 14 bases between. The germline V gene has CDR1 MNHEY and CDR2 SVGEGT. The CDR3 spans 15 residues.

The chain recombines TRBV6-5 with TRBJ1-2; the D is unclear. CDR1 MNHEY and CDR2 SVGAGI come from the germline V gene. Trimming left V 0 bases short and J 4 bases short, with 6 bases between. The CDR3 is 13 residues long. The CDR3 is CASSYSMRYGYTF. In DNA, the CDR3 is TGTGCCAGCAGTTACTCGATGCGCTATGGCTACACCTTC.

V gene TRBV6-5 combines with J gene TRBJ1-2; no firm D call. From germline, CDR1 is MNHEY and CDR2 SVGAGI. This CDR3 is 13 amino acids long. The V and J ends lost 6 bases and 5 bases respectively, with 13 bases between them. The CDR3 loop is CASRTTGLYGYTF. The CDR3, as DNA: TGTGCCAGCAGGACAACGGGGTTATATGGCTACACCTTC.

The chain combines TRBV5-4 with TRBJ2-7, with 8 bases that match TRBD1. Germline V gene data show CDR1 as SGHNT and CDR2 as YYREEE (reference sequence). The CDR3 is 14 amino acids. Trimming removed 4 bases from V and 7 bases from J; junction bases left unmatched: 10. CDR3 protein: CASSPWTGHWEQYF. DNA for the CDR3: TGTGCCAGCAGCCCCTGGACAGGGCATTGGGAGCAGTACTTC.

V usage is TRBV6-5 and J usage is TRBJ1-1; D is undetermined. The V gene's germline CDR1 is MNHEY and CDR2 SVGAGI. CDR3 size: 10 residues. The CDR3 DNA reads as TGTCGACTTAGGGACACTGAAGCTTTCTTT. It yields the protein CRLRDTEAFF.

As concerns this clone: This specimen includes other DNA sequences encoding the same CDR3. The J gene is TRBJ1-2, the V gene TRBV4-3; D unclear. CDR3 length equals 14 residues. Germline loops: CDR1 LGHNA, CDR2 YSLEER. Trimming took 0 bases from V and 4 from J, leaving 9 bases between them. The CDR3 region has the DNA TGCGCCAGCAGCCAAGATGAAGGGTCCTATGGCTACACCTTC. Amino acid sequence: CASSQDEGSYGYTF.